This T cell receptor beta chain was profiled in a study of T-cell memory formation after mild COVID-19. Turning to the study itself: In these data, TCR clusters were largely donor specific.

From the 5' RACE reads, TCRdb called clonotypes with MiXCR, one entry per CDR3 protein. This sample yields about 16,000 distinct CDR3 sequences, of which about a quarter are seen a single time; 55% to 70% belongs to the top ten. This clonotype has ten or more counts. The target antigen is unknown. The CDR3 runs 17 residues. Trimming removed 0 bases from V and 5 bases from J, with 17 bases in between. From germline, CDR1 is LNHNV and CDR2 YYDKDF (reference sequence). Study-wide results and limits: Mainly in CM and EM were contracting CD4+ clones; CD8+ were in EMRA. What remained unconfirmed was the SARS-CoV-2 specificity of second-wave clones peaking on day 37.

V is TRBV15 and J is TRBJ2-1, with D possibly matching TRBD2 (5 bases). Sequencing used PBMCs or a T cell subset sorted from them (not recorded which). The clonotype was recovered from a young man who had mild COVID-19 (a few samples of this study predate the infection). Cell type and time point are not known. The CDR3 protein is CATSREDWTFLDNEQFF. CDR3 DNA sequence: TGTGCCACCAGCAGAGAAGATTGGACTTTTTTAGACAATGAGCAGTTCTTC.